This T cell receptor beta chain was identified in a study of shared clonotypes between healthy human individuals. TCRdb's table, derived via immunoSEQ multiplex PCR, lists solely in-frame clones and lacks some. The repertoire includes roughly 2.2 million clones, 93% of them detected once, and roughly 0.36% sits in the top ten. Germline-derived CDR1 and CDR2 are MDHEN and SYDVKM. V was clipped by 3 bases and J by 6 bases, with 12 bases between them. The CDR3 contains 14 residues. Memory CD4+ cells were the fraction left after CD45RA+ naive selection. The sequence was collected from a man younger than 30 in good health. Some clones in this sample may be carry-over from other donors' samples. The chain has TRBV28 and TRBJ2-1; a weak D match, TRBD1 (5 bases). Material for sequencing was naive CD4+ T cells from PBMCs. As to subset: CD45RA+ positively selected. The CDR3 DNA is TGTGCCAGCAGTTTCAGGGTGGAACGCAATGAGCAGTTCTTC. Its protein product is CASSFRVERNEQFF.